One and the same sample provided the 26 T cell receptor beta chains below, sequenced in a study of blood T cell repertoires in COVID-19. Method: immunoSEQ multiplex PCR; TCRdb's copy keeps in-frame clones and lacks some. The repertoire consists of about 82,000 clones, with around 80% occurring once and the leading ten covering 6.5% to 8.5%. Sequencing input: peripheral blood. The receptors shown here come from a man aged 50-59 years with active or convalescent COVID-19.

The CDR3 DNA reads TGTGCCAGCAGTAACTCCGGGACTAGCGATGGTGAGCAGTTCTTC. Its protein is CASSNSGTSDGEQFF. This chain connects TRBV27 to TRBJ2-1; 10 bases are shared with TRBD2. Germline CDR1 reads MNHEY; CDR2 reads SMNVEV (reference sequence). The length of the CDR3 is 15 residues. Trimming removed 5 bases from V and 9 bases from J; junction bases left unmatched: 10.

This chain connects TRBV7-6 to TRBJ2-3; TRBD2 aligns across 10 bases. The CDR3 has 15 residues. Looked up from germline, CDR1 is SGHVS and CDR2 is FNYEAQ. The V and J ends lost 6 bases and 4 bases, in that order; junction bases with no gene match: 7. CDR3 residues: CASRQRGGPADTQYF. The CDR3 DNA is TGTGCCAGCAGACAGCGGGGGGGCCCGGCAGATACGCAGTATTTT. Together with reference TRBV7-6 and TRBJ2-3, the CDR3 gives the full variable domain: GAGVSQSPRYKVTKRGQDVALRCDPISGHVSLYWYRQALGQGPEFLTYFNYEAQQDKSGLPNDRFSAERPEGSISTLTIQRTEQRDSAMYRCASRQRGGPADTQYFGPGTRLTVL.

The chain links TRBV2 to TRBJ1-3, with 8 bases lining up with TRBD1. The germline CDR1 and CDR2 sequences are SNHLY and FYNNEI. CDR3 length equals 14 residues. V was clipped by 7 bases and J by 3 bases; unmatched bases: 5. CDR3 residues: CASKTGGIGNTIYF. The CDR3 DNA sequence: TGTGCCAGCAAAACAGGGGGTATTGGAAACACCATATATTTT.

The chain combines TRBV28 with TRBJ1-1, with D possibly being TRBD1 (5 bases). CDR3 length equals 14 residues. V lost 8 bases, J lost 1 base, and 14 bases lay in between. Germline V lookup: CDR1 MDHEN, CDR2 SYDVKM. CDR3 DNA: TGTGCCAGCGGCGGAGGGACGGGGAACACTGAAGCTTTCTTT. This codes for CASGGGTGNTEAFF.

The chain carries TRBV30 and TRBJ1-5, with a possible D match to TRBD1 (5 bases). Between the trimmed V and J ends, which lost 2 bases and 4 bases, there was a span of 12 bases. This CDR3 contains 14 residues. The germline V gene encodes CDR1 GTSNPN and CDR2 SVGIG (reference sequence). The CDR3 region is CAWSWSGGNQPQHF. CDR3 in DNA: TGTGCCTGGAGTTGGTCGGGGGGGAATCAGCCCCAGCATTTT.

This clone was counted only a few times. V and J are TRBV28 and TRBJ1-6, with D maybe TRBD1 (6 bases). Germline CDR1 is MDHEN and CDR2 is SYDVKM. CDR3 length: 15 amino acids. Trimming cost V 3 bases and J 10 bases, with 16 bases left between them. This CDR3 reads CASSFERTVVSPLHF. CDR3 DNA: TGTGCCAGCAGTTTCGAAAGGACAGTCGTATCACCCCTCCACTTT.

The genes are TRBV19 and TRBJ2-3, with TRBD1 identical over 10 bases. Germline CDR1 reads LNHDA; CDR2 reads SQIVND (reference sequence). V lost 1 base and J lost 0; bases outside the gene matches: 1. This CDR3 spans 16 amino acids. The CDR3 DNA is TGTGCCAGTAGTATAGGGGACAGGGGCAGCACAGATACGCAGTATTTT. The encoded protein is CASSIGDRGSTDTQYF.

The V gene is TRBV11-3, the J gene TRBJ2-5, with 10 positions matching TRBD1. CDR3 length: 15 residues. The trim removed 5 bases at V and 6 bases at J, leaving 9 bases unmatched. Per germline, CDR1 SGHNT and CDR2 YENEEA. This chain's CDR3 is CASSPTGGALKTQYF. The DNA for the CDR3 is TGTGCCAGCAGCCCGACAGGGGGCGCACTGAAGACCCAGTACTTC.

In its sample, this clone was seen a few times. CDR3 DNA: TGTGCCAGCAGTTCACGACAGGGGGCCTACGAGCAGTACGTC. Residues: CASSSRQGAYEQYV. This chain links TRBV28 with TRBJ2-7; 9 positions match TRBD1. Trimming cost V 4 bases and J 2 bases; bases outside gene matches: 3. Germline V CDR1 and CDR2: MDHEN, SYDVKM. The CDR3 extends over 14 amino acids.

This clone has just one count. This chain links TRBV4-1 with TRBJ1-5; 7 bases match TRBD1. Germline V gene sequence: CDR1 MGHRA, CDR2 YSYEKL. The CDR3 loop spans 15 amino acids. Germline trimming cut 1 base from V and 4 bases from J; bases unmatched to any gene: 4. The CDR3 sequence is CASSQGWDRNQPQHF. The CDR3 DNA reads TGCGCCAGCAGCCAAGGCTGGGACAGAAATCAGCCCCAGCATTTT.

V gene TRBV10-3 combines with J gene TRBJ1-1, with D perhaps TRBD1 (5 bases). CDR1 and CDR2 from the germline V gene are ENHRY and SYGVKD. The ends were cut back, 4 bases at V and 5 bases at J, with 8 bases in the middle. This CDR3 spans 12 amino acids. CDR3: CAISGQGTEAFF. The CDR3 coding sequence is TGTGCCATCAGTGGCCAGGGTACTGAAGCTTTCTTT.

The chain is built from TRBV5-1 and TRBJ2-7; D unclear. The CDR3 covers 14 residues. Trimming took 0 bases from V and 3 from J, leaving 10 bases between them. Per the germline V gene, CDR1 is SGHRS and CDR2 is YFSETQ. The CDR3 sequence: CASSLDSGLYEQYV. The DNA for the CDR3 is TGCGCCAGCAGCTTGGACAGTGGTCTCTACGAGCAGTACGTC.

V gene TRBV27 combines with J gene TRBJ1-1, with D possibly TRBD1 on 5 matching bases. The CDR3 contains 14 residues. V gave up 4 bases and J gave up 4 bases, with 13 bases separating them. Germline loops: CDR1 MNHEY, CDR2 SMNVEV (reference sequence). The CDR3 DNA is TGTGCCAGCAGTTGGGGGGGAGGGAGCACTGAAGCTTTCTTT. It yields the protein CASSWGGGSTEAFF.

The gene calls are TRBV19 and TRBJ2-2; 8 nucleotides align to TRBD1. The V and J ends lost 2 bases and 2 bases, in that order; junction bases with no gene match: 1. The CDR3 consists of 15 residues. In germline, CDR1 is LNHDA, CDR2 SQIVND (reference sequence). The CDR3 protein is CASSIQGANTGELFF. CDR3 nucleotides: TGTGCCAGTAGTATACAGGGGGCAAACACCGGGGAGCTGTTTTTT.

V and J are TRBV7-2 and TRBJ1-1; D is unresolved. Deletions cut 0 bases from V and 13 bases from J, with 18 bases between. Germline V gene sequence: CDR1 SGHTA, CDR2 FQGNSA. The CDR3 has 14 amino acids. DNA for the CDR3: TGTGCCAGCAGCTTAGCGCTTGCGGTCCTCGGAGTTTTCTTT. Its translation: CASSLALAVLGVFF.

The chain carries TRBV18 and TRBJ1-5, with 8 bases lining up with TRBD1. Germline-derived CDR1 and CDR2 are KGHSH and LQKENI. V gave up 3 bases and J gave up 3 bases; unmatched junction bases: 4. The CDR3 totals 15 residues. CDR3 amino acids: CASSPGTGHNQPQHF. The CDR3 bases are TGTGCCAGCTCACCGGGGACAGGCCACAATCAGCCCCAGCATTTT.

The rearrangement uses TRBV28 and TRBJ1-3, with 8 bases aligning to TRBD1. The trim removed 5 bases at V and 5 bases at J, leaving 8 bases unmatched. This CDR3 contains 15 residues. Germline V gives CDR1 MDHEN, CDR2 SYDVKM. CDR3 DNA sequence: TGTGCCAGCAGTATACTGACAGGGGTGCGAAACACCATATATTTT. This translates into CASSILTGVRNTIYF.

The chain joins TRBV5-1 to TRBJ1-2; perhaps TRBD1 as D (6 bases). The V and J ends lost 5 bases and 6 bases respectively, with 20 bases between them. The CDR3 has 15 amino acids. Germline CDR1 and CDR2: SGHRS and YFSETQ. CDR3: CASRGGDTISDGYTF. The CDR3 nucleotides read TGCGCCAGCAGGGGGGGGGACACGATCTCCGATGGCTACACCTTC.

This clone was detected only once. J is TRBJ1-5 and V is TRBV20-1; 9 nucleotides line up with TRBD1. This CDR3 contains 15 residues. CDR1 is DFQATT, CDR2 SNEGSKA, per germline (reference sequence). The V segment lost 3 bases and the J segment 2 bases; nucleotides outside the gene matches: 5. The CDR3 DNA is TGCAGTGCTAGTCCGGGACAGGGTCGCAATCAGCCCCAGCATTTT. Translating it yields CSASPGQGRNQPQHF.

V usage is TRBV5-1 and J usage is TRBJ2-3; TRBD1 agrees at 9 bases. V trimming: 0 bases; J trimming: 0 bases; junction bases outside the gene matches: 2. CDR3 length equals 16 residues. Germline V lookup: CDR1 SGHRS, CDR2 YFSETQ. Written as DNA, the CDR3 is TGCGCCAGCAGCTTGGCTGGACAGGGGAGCACAGATACGCAGTATTTT. Protein sequence: CASSLAGQGSTDTQYF.

The gene calls are TRBV6-1 and TRBJ1-5; 8 nucleotides match TRBD1. CDR3 size: 16 residues. The V gene end was trimmed by 4 bases and the J gene end by 2 bases; junction bases not matched to a gene: 7. Germline values: CDR1 MNHNS, CDR2 SASEGT. This chain's CDR3 is CASSAQGQGGNQPQHF. Here the CDR3 DNA reads TGTGCCAGCAGTGCTCAAGGACAGGGAGGCAATCAGCCCCAGCATTTT.

As regards this clone: A junction end diverges from the germline sequence, so it may reflect a read error. The CDR3: CASSIDTGTQYF. CDR3 DNA: TGTGCCAGCAGCATAGATACGGGGACCCAGTACTTC. V usage is TRBV11-2 and J usage is TRBJ2-5, with D uncertain. Germline V gives CDR1 SGHAT, CDR2 FQNNGV. CDR3 length: 12 amino acids.

The chain carries TRBV6-5 and TRBJ1-1; D might be TRBD1 (6 bases). From germline, CDR1 is MNHEY and CDR2 SVGAGI. The CDR3 is 13 residues long. The V gene lost 6 bases and the J gene lost 7 bases, with 15 bases spanning the gap. This CDR3 is CASRGGGGIEAFF. For the CDR3, the DNA is TGTGCCAGCAGAGGGGGGGGAGGGATTGAAGCTTTCTTT.

In its sample, this clone was seen a few times. The chain couples TRBV19 to TRBJ1-1; D remains unclear. V lost 6 bases to trimming and J lost 1 base, with 12 bases between them. CDR3 length: 14 residues. In germline, CDR1 is LNHDA, CDR2 SQIVND (reference sequence). The chain's CDR3 is CASSRFGANTEAFF. The CDR3 coding sequence is TGTGCCAGTAGCCGTTTCGGAGCGAACACTGAAGCTTTCTTT.

This clone turned up a few times. The chain uses TRBV3-1 (or the pseudogene TRBV3-2) and TRBJ2-7; D gene ambiguous. CDR1 and CDR2 from the germline V gene are LGHDT and YNNKEL (reference sequence). The CDR3 consists of 12 residues. The ends were cut back, 6 bases at V and 6 bases at J, with 12 bases in the middle. The CDR3 bases are TGTGCCAGCAGTCTCAAGACGGGCGAGCAGTACTTC. This codes for CASSLKTGEQYF.

The genes are TRBV18 and TRBJ2-1, with no clear D. V gave up 5 bases and J gave up 0 bases, with 14 bases separating them. This CDR3 comprises 16 residues. Germline CDR1 is KGHSH and CDR2 is LQKENI. This CDR3 is CASSSYDLSSYNEQFF. CDR3 coding DNA: TGTGCCAGCTCATCATACGACTTAAGCTCCTACAATGAGCAGTTCTTC.